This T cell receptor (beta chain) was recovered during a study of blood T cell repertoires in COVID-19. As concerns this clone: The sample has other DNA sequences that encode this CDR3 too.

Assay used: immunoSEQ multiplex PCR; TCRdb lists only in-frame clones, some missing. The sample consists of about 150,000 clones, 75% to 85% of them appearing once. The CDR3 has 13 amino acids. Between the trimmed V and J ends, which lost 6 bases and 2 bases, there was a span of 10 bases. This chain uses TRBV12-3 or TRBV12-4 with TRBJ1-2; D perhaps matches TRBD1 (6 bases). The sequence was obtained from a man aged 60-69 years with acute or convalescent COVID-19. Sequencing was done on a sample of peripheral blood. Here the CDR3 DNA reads TGTGCCAGCAGCCTTGGACAGAACTATGGCTACACCTTC. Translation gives CASSLGQNYGYTF.